Shown below are 28 T cell receptor beta chains from a single sample sequenced in a study of blood T cell repertoires in COVID-19. TCRdb's copy holds only in-frame clones and misses some; the assay was immunoSEQ multiplex PCR. The sample includes approximately 100,000 clones, less than 90% of them seen just once. Sequenced sample: peripheral blood. The receptor source for this set is an older woman with acute or convalescent COVID-19.

A remark on this clone: At one end the junction does not follow the germline gene, possibly because of a read error. J is TRBJ1-2 and V is TRBV19; D possibly corresponds to TRBD1 (6 bases). This CDR3 is built from 11 residues. CDR1 is LNHDA and CDR2 is SQIVND in the germline V gene (reference sequence). CDR3 sequence (DNA): TGTGCCAGTAGCTCGGCACGGGACAACTACTTC. Translating it yields CASSSARDNYF.

The rearrangement uses TRBV10-2 and TRBJ2-3; tentatively, D is TRBD2 (5 bases). V lost 4 bases to trimming and J lost 2 bases, with 10 bases between them. CDR3 length: 14 amino acids. Germline loops: CDR1 WSHSY, CDR2 SAAADI. DNA of the CDR3: TGCGCCAGCAGTGGGGCTAGCTTCACAGATACGCAGTATTTT. Amino acid sequence: CASSGASFTDTQYF.

The chain joins TRBV24-1 to TRBJ2-1; tentative D call: TRBD2 (6 bases). The germline V gene has CDR1 KGHDR and CDR2 SFDVKD. V lost 5 bases, J lost 4 bases, and 14 bases lay in between. CDR3 length equals 15 residues. In nucleotides, the CDR3 is TGTGCCACCAGTGGGAGGGAGAAGGTTTACAATGAGCAGTTCTTC. It codes for CATSGREKVYNEQFF.

J is TRBJ2-1 and V is TRBV20-1; the D is unclear. CDR1 DFQATT and CDR2 SNEGSKA come from the germline V gene (reference sequence). The V end lost 5 bases, the J end lost 6 bases, and 8 bases lay between the germline ends. The CDR3 consists of 11 residues. CDR3 residues: CSAPQLNEQFF. In DNA form, the CDR3 reads TGCAGTGCTCCCCAACTCAATGAGCAGTTCTTC.

The count of this clone is one. The chain couples TRBV11-3 to TRBJ2-2; D not resolved. Germline CDR1 reads SGHNT; CDR2 reads YENEEA. The ends were cut back, 5 bases at V and 7 bases at J, with 14 bases in the middle. The CDR3 length is 14 residues. The CDR3 DNA reads TGTGCCAGCAGCCCCTTCCCGACTGACGGGGAGCTGTTTTTT. Protein: CASSPFPTDGELFF.

The J gene is TRBJ2-2, the V gene TRBV9; 9 bases map to TRBD2. V trimming: 1 base; J trimming: 5 bases; junction bases outside the gene matches: 3. CDR1 is SGDLS and CDR2 is YYNGEE in the germline V gene. This CDR3 spans 15 amino acids. The DNA of the CDR3 is TGTGCCAGCAGCGTACGCGGGGGGGCGACCGGGGAGCTGTTTTTT. It is translated as CASSVRGGATGELFF.

The genes are TRBV15 and TRBJ2-7; 12 bases match TRBD1. The CDR3 is 16 amino acids. The germline gives CDR1 LNHNV, CDR2 YYDKDF (reference sequence). J lost 6 bases, V lost 6 bases, and 12 bases had no gene match. CDR3 nucleotide sequence: TGTGCCACCAGAACGGCCGGGACAGGGGGCCGAGGCGAGCAGTACTTC. It yields the protein CATRTAGTGGRGEQYF.

The J gene is TRBJ2-7, the V gene TRBV12-2; the D call of TRBD1 is as the table states it, not checked on the DNA. TRBV12-2 is described as a pseudogene. The CDR3 spans 15 residues. The CDR3 coding sequence is TGTGCAAGTCGCAGACTGAACAGGGGGCGATATGAGCAGTACTTC. Translation gives CASRRLNRGRYEQYF.

The sample holds a few counts of this clone. V gene TRBV18 combines with J gene TRBJ1-5; perhaps TRBD1 as D (5 bases). Germline CDR1 and CDR2: KGHSH and LQKENI. Trimming removed 5 bases from V and 3 bases from J, with 14 bases in between. This CDR3 region has 15 residues. CDR3 nucleotide sequence: TGTGCCAGCTCAGTTAATCAGGGTACCAATCAGCCCCAGCATTTT. Its translation: CASSVNQGTNQPQHF.

In the case of this clone: Additional DNA sequences in this sample encode the identical CDR3. This rearrangement joins TRBV18 to TRBJ2-7, with D possibly TRBD1 on 6 matching bases. The length of the CDR3 is 16 residues. V was trimmed by 6 bases and J by 0 bases, leaving 18 bases between them. From germline, CDR1 is KGHSH and CDR2 LQKENI. CDR3 sequence (DNA): TGTGCCAGCTCCCCCCAAAGACAGGTGAGCTCCTACGAGCAGTACTTC. It translates to CASSPQRQVSSYEQYF. The full variable domain, completed using reference TRBV18 and TRBJ2-7, is NAGVMQNPRHLVRRRGQEARLRCSPMKGHSHVYWYRQLPEEGLKFMVYLQKENIIDESGMPKERFSAEFPKEGPSILRIQQVVRGDSAAYFCASSPQRQVSSYEQYFGPGTRLTVT.

This clone was counted many times. CDR3 protein: CASSYSDAAPYYEQYF. The CDR3 region has the DNA TGTGCCAGCAGTTATTCAGACGCGGCCCCCTACTACGAGCAGTACTTC. The V and J genes are TRBV27 and TRBJ2-7; D gene ambiguous. From germline, CDR1 is MNHEY and CDR2 SMNVEV (reference sequence). This CDR3 is built from 16 residues. With 4 bases removed from V and 3 bases from J, the gap between germline ends came to 19 bases.

V usage is TRBV5-8 and J usage is TRBJ2-1; 7 bases are shared with TRBD2. Germline V gene sequence: CDR1 SGHTS, CDR2 YDEGEE. The ends lost 6 bases at V and 8 bases at J; junction bases unmatched: 17. The CDR3 extends over 16 amino acids. The CDR3 DNA sequence: TGTGCCAGCACCCTAGCCCGGGACTACCGGAACCATGAGCAGTTCTTC. This sequence encodes CASTLARDYRNHEQFF.

This chain joins TRBV6-5 and TRBJ1-1; D is ambiguous. Germline CDR1 and CDR2: MNHEY and SVGAGI. The length of the CDR3 is 14 residues. V shed 5 bases and J shed 5 bases, with 15 bases lying between them. The chain's CDR3 is CASSSHAMWTEAFF. The CDR3 DNA follows: TGTGCCAGCAGTAGCCACGCCATGTGGACTGAAGCTTTCTTT.

This chain links TRBV7-3 with TRBJ2-7; TRBD1 matches at 8 bases. The V gene end was trimmed by 7 bases and the J gene end by 4 bases; junction bases not matched to a gene: 9. The germline V gene has CDR1 SGHTA and CDR2 FQGTGA. CDR3 length: 14 residues. Here the CDR3 reads CASTVDRGPYEQYF. The CDR3 nucleotides are TGTGCCAGCACGGTAGACAGGGGTCCTTACGAGCAGTACTTC.

This clone has a single count. The CDR3 spells CASRGRGKAGTGELFF. CDR3 sequence (DNA): TGTGCCAGCAGGGGAAGGGGGAAGGCGGGCACCGGGGAGCTGTTTTTT. The chain has TRBV9 and TRBJ2-2, with D perhaps TRBD1 (6 bases). The ends were cut back, 5 bases at V and 4 bases at J, with 18 bases in the middle. The CDR3 has 16 residues. The germline V gene has CDR1 SGDLS and CDR2 YYNGEE.

CDR3 coding DNA: TGTGCCAGCAGCGAGCGGGAGACCCAGTACTTC. Translated, it gives CASSERETQYF. This rearrangement joins TRBV7-2 to TRBJ2-5; tentative D call: TRBD2 (5 bases). Germline values: CDR1 SGHTA, CDR2 FQGNSA. With 5 bases removed from V and 5 bases from J, the gap between germline ends came to 6 bases. The CDR3 has 11 residues.

This sequence joins TRBV11-1 and TRBJ1-1, with 8 bases that match TRBD1. The CDR3 is made up of 16 amino acids. Germline V gives CDR1 SGHAT, CDR2 FQDESV (reference sequence). V trimming: 2 bases; J trimming: 1 base; junction bases outside the gene matches: 6. For the CDR3, the DNA is TGTGCCAGCAGCTTACAGGGGGCGGGGACGAACACTGAAGCTTTCTTT. Translating it yields CASSLQGAGTNTEAFF.

The chain recombines TRBV6-1 with TRBJ1-2, with D tentatively TRBD1 (6 bases). CDR1 is MNHNS, CDR2 SASEGT, per germline. V lost 2 bases to trimming and J lost 4 bases, with 8 bases between them. The CDR3 has 13 residues. The CDR3 protein is CASSERQVYGYTF. CDR3 coding DNA: TGTGCCAGCAGTGAAAGACAGGTCTATGGCTACACCTTC.

The chain combines TRBV19 with TRBJ2-3, with 9 bases matching TRBD1. Germline V gene lookup returns CDR1 LNHDA and CDR2 SQIVND (reference sequence). V shed 7 bases and J 13 bases; nucleotides not matched to a gene: 12. The CDR3 has 13 residues. The CDR3 protein is CASTTTGGVVKYF. The CDR3 region has the DNA TGTGCCAGTACCACGACAGGGGGGGTTGTAAAGTATTTT.

The chain has TRBV7-8 and TRBJ1-4; TRBD1 agrees at 8 bases. CDR1 and CDR2 (germline): SGHVS, FQNEAQ. The junction had 3 bases not matched to a gene; V was cut back by 2 bases and J by 7 bases. The CDR3 is made up of 14 amino acids. Here the CDR3 reads CASSLQGAFEKLFF. The CDR3 nucleotides read TGTGCCAGCAGCTTACAGGGGGCTTTTGAAAAACTGTTTTTT.

The gene calls are TRBV5-6 and TRBJ2-7; maybe TRBD2 (5 bases). CDR3 length equals 11 residues. Deletions cut 4 bases from V and 6 bases from J, with 8 bases between. Germline CDR1 SGHDT, CDR2 YYEEEE. DNA for the CDR3: TGTGCCAGCAGCCAGCGGTCCGAGCAGTACTTC. Translated, it gives CASSQRSEQYF.

This clone was seen more than once but under ten times. The gene calls are TRBV28 and TRBJ1-2; a possible D gene is TRBD1 (5 bases). Per germline, CDR1 MDHEN and CDR2 SYDVKM. Trimming cost V 3 bases and J 6 bases, with 8 bases left between them. The CDR3 has 12 residues. The CDR3 DNA reads as TGTGCCAGCAGTTTCGAGACAGATGGCTACACCTTC. Protein product: CASSFETDGYTF.

This rearrangement joins TRBV6-1 to TRBJ1-2; 7 nucleotides agree with TRBD1. CDR1 MNHNS and CDR2 SASEGT come from the germline V gene. V was pared by 5 bases and J by 2 bases, with 5 bases of the junction left unmatched. The CDR3 loop spans 14 amino acids. The CDR3 DNA reads TGTGCCAGCAGTTCCACAGGGGAGAACTATGGCTACACCTTC. Encoded protein: CASSSTGENYGYTF.

The chain has TRBV19 and TRBJ1-6; TRBD1 agrees at 8 bases. Unmatched junction bases numbered 6, after V lost 7 bases and J lost 7 bases. Per the germline V gene, CDR1 is LNHDA and CDR2 is SQIVND (reference sequence). The CDR3 spans 14 residues. The CDR3 loop is CASTMTGVNSPLHF. DNA for the CDR3: TGTGCCAGTACTATGACAGGGGTGAATTCACCCCTCCACTTT.

This clone showed up just a few times. The chain joins TRBV6-1 to TRBJ1-2; D gene unclear. Germline CDR1 reads MNHNS; CDR2 reads SASEGT. This CDR3 is built from 15 residues. V was clipped by 2 bases and J by 2 bases, with 12 bases between them. CDR3 residues: CASSESERQNYGYTF. The CDR3 region has the DNA TGTGCCAGCAGTGAAAGCGAGCGGCAGAACTATGGCTACACCTTC.

This chain joins TRBV5-1 and TRBJ2-1, with 8 bases fitting TRBD2. CDR1 SGHRS and CDR2 YFSETQ come from the germline V gene. This CDR3 comprises 15 residues. V lost 4 bases, J lost 4 bases, and 7 bases stayed unmatched. The CDR3 DNA reads as TGCGCCAGCAGCAGATCAGCGGGAGTTTACAATGAGCAGTTCTTC. As protein: CASSRSAGVYNEQFF. Filled out from reference TRBV5-1 and TRBJ2-1, the complete variable domain reads KAGVTQTPRYLIKTRGQQVTLSCSPISGHRSVSWYQQTPGQGLQFLFEYFSETQRNKGNFPGRFSGRQFSNSRSEMNVSTLELGDSALYLCASSRSAGVYNEQFFGPGTRLTVL.

The J gene is TRBJ1-6, the V gene TRBV28; 9 positions agree with TRBD1. The V and J ends lost 3 bases and 6 bases, in that order; junction bases with no gene match: 3. The CDR3 length is 15 residues. Germline values: CDR1 MDHEN, CDR2 SYDVKM. The CDR3 region has the DNA TGTGCCAGCAGTTTTGGGACAGGGATTAATTCACCCCTCCACTTT. Translating gives CASSFGTGINSPLHF.

J is TRBJ2-7 and V is TRBV5-6, with D possibly TRBD2 on 7 matching bases. The length of the CDR3 is 15 residues. Germline V gene lookup returns CDR1 SGHDT and CDR2 YYEEEE. The V gene lost 3 bases and the J gene lost 2 bases, with 15 bases spanning the gap. The CDR3: CASSYGRGGTYEQYF. The CDR3 DNA follows: TGTGCCAGCAGCTATGGGAGGGGGGGGACCTACGAGCAGTACTTC. The full variable domain, with the rest looked up from reference TRBV5-6 and TRBJ2-7, is DAGVTQSPTHLIKTRGQQVTLRCSPKSGHDTVSWYQQALGQGPQFIFQYYEEEERQRGNFPDRFSGHQFPNYSSELNVNALLLGDSALYLCASSYGRGGTYEQYFGPGTRLTVT.